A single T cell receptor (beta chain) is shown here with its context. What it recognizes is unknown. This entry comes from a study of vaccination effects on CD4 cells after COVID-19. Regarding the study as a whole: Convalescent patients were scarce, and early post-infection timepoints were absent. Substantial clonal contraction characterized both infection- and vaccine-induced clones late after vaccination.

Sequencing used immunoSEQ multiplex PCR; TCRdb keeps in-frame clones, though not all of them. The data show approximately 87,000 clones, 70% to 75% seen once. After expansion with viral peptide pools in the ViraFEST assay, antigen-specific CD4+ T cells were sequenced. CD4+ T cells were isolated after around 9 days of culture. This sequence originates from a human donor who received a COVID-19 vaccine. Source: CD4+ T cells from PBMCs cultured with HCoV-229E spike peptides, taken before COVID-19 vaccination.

The DNA of the CDR3 is TGTGCCAGCAGCTCCCAAGGGGTGACGGAAGAGACCCAGTACTTC. This gives the protein CASSSQGVTEETQYF. The chain employs TRBV9 and TRBJ2-5, with D possibly matching TRBD1 (5 bases). V gave up 4 bases and J gave up 3 bases, with 16 bases separating them. The germline V gene has CDR1 SGDLS and CDR2 YYNGEE. This CDR3 region has 15 residues.